The present T cell receptor (beta chain) was sequenced within a study of T cell responses to AZD1222 COVID-19 vaccine. This CDR3 has 18 residues. Germline V CDR1 and CDR2: KGHSH, LQKENI. The ends were cut back, 4 bases at V and 0 bases at J, with 20 bases in the middle. The protocol was immunoSEQ multiplex PCR, while the TCRdb copy is restricted to in-frame clones and leaves out a portion. The data contain about 120,000 clones, 70% to 90% of them singletons. The sample was peripheral blood, taken on day 0 of AZD1222 vaccination. The chain is built from TRBV18 and TRBJ2-3, with D unresolved. The TCR was taken from an adult in good health. DNA of the CDR3: TGTGCCAGCTCACTAGAGAAGGGTTACGCCTTAAGCACAGATACGCAGTATTTT. It encodes CASSLEKGYALSTDTQYF.